These 20 T cell receptor beta chains were sequenced from one sample in a study of identical twins. Using its own MiXCR run on the 5' RACE reads, TCRdb lists one record per CDR3 protein. The sample contains around 650,000 distinct CDR3 sequences, about 7.1% of which appear only once. These data were also reused for a study on yellow fever vaccine responses in identical twins.

Material for sequencing was PBMCs. These receptors were taken from a woman aged 18-35 years in good health.

This clonotype was recorded a few times. The DNA for the CDR3 is TGTGCCAGCAGCACGCCTGGACAGGGGGTCCCTGGGGCCAACGTCCTGACTTTC. Translation gives CASSTPGQGVPGANVLTF. The J gene is TRBJ2-6, the V gene TRBV28; 10 nucleotides match TRBD1. Losses at the gene ends were 6 bases for V and 2 bases for J; bases not matched to a gene: 10. Germline values: CDR1 MDHEN, CDR2 SYDVKM. The CDR3 consists of 18 residues.

This clonotype has at least ten counts. This chain joins TRBV5-1 and TRBJ1-2; tentatively, D is TRBD1 (5 bases). CDR1 is SGHRS and CDR2 is YFSETQ in the germline V gene. V lost 4 bases and J lost 0, with 7 bases in between. The CDR3 is 13 amino acids. CDR3: CASSKDTNYGYTF. The CDR3 DNA sequence: TGCGCCAGCAGCAAGGACACTAACTATGGCTACACCTTC.

This clonotype was seen more than once but under ten times. The chain links TRBV10-3 to TRBJ2-3; D might be TRBD1 or TRBD2, each matching 5 bases. CDR1 is ENHRY, CDR2 SYGVKD, per germline. The ends were cut back, 0 bases at V and 4 bases at J, with 17 bases in the middle. This CDR3 comprises 17 residues. CDR3 sequence reads: CAISESLGREKADTQYF. The DNA of the CDR3 is TGTGCCATCAGTGAGTCGTTGGGCAGGGAGAAGGCAGATACGCAGTATTTT.

This clonotype was counted a few times. The V gene is TRBV15, the J gene TRBJ2-4, with 7 bases matching TRBD1. V trimming: 2 bases; J trimming: 0 bases; junction bases outside the gene matches: 7. The V gene's germline CDR1 is LNHNV and CDR2 YYDKDF (reference sequence). CDR3 length equals 17 residues. CDR3 protein: CATSRNRGAGAKNIQYF. DNA for the CDR3: TGTGCCACCAGCAGAAACAGGGGAGCCGGAGCCAAAAACATTCAGTACTTC.

This chain uses TRBV18 with TRBJ2-7, with TRBD2 matching over 11 bases. This CDR3 spans 16 amino acids. Trimming took 6 bases from V and 0 from J; bases not matched to a gene: 7. The germline gives CDR1 KGHSH, CDR2 LQKENI. CDR3 region: CASSPTSGASSYEQYF. DNA of the CDR3: TGTGCCAGCTCCCCGACTAGCGGGGCTAGCTCCTACGAGCAGTACTTC.

This clonotype was counted ten times or more. This sequence joins TRBV5-1 and TRBJ2-3; maybe TRBD2 (5 bases). The CDR3 runs 14 residues. The V and J ends lost 0 bases and 3 bases respectively, with 8 bases between them. Looked up from germline, CDR1 is SGHRS and CDR2 is YFSETQ. The CDR3 DNA is TGCGCCAGCAGCTTGGACTGGGAGACAGATACGCAGTATTTT. Encoded protein: CASSLDWETDTQYF.

In the case of this clonotype: One base away lies a much larger clone, so this may be a sequencing read error. This CDR3 reads CASSFWTRENTEAFF. The CDR3 DNA is TGTGCCAGCTCATTCTGGACAAGGGAGAACACTGAAGCTTTCTTT. The chain couples TRBV18 to TRBJ1-1; D is perhaps TRBD1 (5 bases). The CDR3 length is 15 residues. CDR1 is KGHSH, CDR2 LQKENI, per germline. Trimming removed 5 bases from V and 1 base from J, with 14 bases in between.

A few counts support this clonotype. The J gene is TRBJ1-1, the V gene TRBV4-1; D is unclear. CDR1 and CDR2 from the germline V gene are MGHRA and YSYEKL. V dropped 0 bases and J dropped 4 bases, with 9 bases sitting between them. The CDR3 is 14 residues long. In DNA, the CDR3 is TGCGCCAGCAGCCAAGATCGGGATAGCACTGAAGCTTTCTTT. It encodes CASSQDRDSTEAFF.

The V call is TRBV7-2, the J call TRBJ2-1; D not certain. Germline CDR1 is SGHTA and CDR2 is FQGNSA. Between the trimmed V and J ends, which lost 4 bases and 6 bases, there was a span of 13 bases. The CDR3 runs 14 residues. The CDR3 bases are TGTGCCAGCAGCTACTGGGATTTCCTCAATGAGCAGTTCTTC. Amino acid sequence: CASSYWDFLNEQFF. Based on the CDR3 plus reference TRBV7-2 and TRBJ2-1, the full variable domain is GAGVSQSPSNKVTEKGKDVELRCDPISGHTALYWYRQSLGQGLEFLIYFQGNSAPDKSGLPSDRFSAERTGGSVSTLTIQRTQQEDSAVYLCASSYWDFLNEQFFGPGTRLTVL.

The gene calls are TRBV5-1 and TRBJ2-3, with 7 nucleotides matching TRBD1. CDR1 is SGHRS, CDR2 YFSETQ, per germline. This CDR3 is built from 15 residues. With 2 bases clipped from V and 1 base from J, the junction kept 4 bases outside the gene matches. In DNA form, the CDR3 reads TGCGCCAGCAGCTTTAGTCAGGGGGGCACAGATACGCAGTATTTT. Residues: CASSFSQGGTDTQYF.

This clonotype appeared many times. V gene TRBV20-1 combines with J gene TRBJ1-3, with 7 bases that match TRBD1. Trimming took 6 bases from V and 4 from J; bases not matched to a gene: 3. The germline CDR1 and CDR2 sequences are DFQATT and SNEGSKA (reference sequence). CDR3 size: 12 residues. Here the CDR3 DNA reads TGCAGTGCCCCGGACAGGGGAAACACCATATATTTT. This sequence encodes CSAPDRGNTIYF.

This clonotype has ten or more counts. The chain joins TRBV12-3 or TRBV12-4 to TRBJ1-4; no clear D gene. V was cut by 3 bases and J by 5 bases, with 7 bases left in between. CDR3 length equals 13 residues. The CDR3 spells CASSLPGNEKLFF. The CDR3 DNA reads TGTGCCAGCAGTTTGCCGGGAAATGAAAAACTGTTTTTT.

Only a few counts were recorded for this clonotype. The chain joins TRBV29-1 to TRBJ1-2, with D maybe TRBD1 (5 bases). V was trimmed by 3 bases and J by 6 bases, leaving 11 bases between them. The CDR3 length is 12 residues. Germline V lookup: CDR1 SQVTM, CDR2 ANQGSEA. CDR3 region: CSVEGRDDGYTF. The DNA of the CDR3 is TGCAGCGTTGAGGGCCGGGACGATGGCTACACCTTC.

There are many counts of this clonotype. The V and J genes are TRBV7-9 and TRBJ2-7; TRBD2 agrees at 9 bases. Germline V gives CDR1 SEHNR, CDR2 FQNEAQ (reference sequence). The CDR3 totals 16 residues. V gave up 2 bases and J gave up 0 bases; unmatched junction bases: 5. Here the CDR3 reads CASSLPRGGSSYEQYF. The CDR3 nucleotides read TGTGCCAGCAGCTTACCGCGGGGGGGAAGCTCCTACGAGCAGTACTTC.

Only a few counts were recorded for this clonotype. The chain uses TRBV7-6 and TRBJ2-1, with a possible D match to TRBD2 (5 bases). The germline V gene has CDR1 SGHVS and CDR2 FNYEAQ. The CDR3 loop spans 14 amino acids. Trimming cost V 0 bases and J 9 bases, with 12 bases left between them. CDR3 sequence: CASSLAGGPAEQFF. For the CDR3, the DNA is TGTGCCAGCAGCTTAGCCGGCGGGCCGGCTGAGCAGTTCTTC.

This clonotype was seen more than once but under ten times. One end of the junction does not line up with germline, which may come from a read error. The chain couples TRBV4-1 to TRBJ2-2, with D perhaps assigned TRBD1 or TRBD2 (5 bases each). Germline V lookup: CDR1 MGHRA, CDR2 YSYEKL. The CDR3 is 16 residues long. CDR3 sequence (DNA): TGCGCCAGCAGCCAAGACAGGGCCTCGAACACCGGGGAACTGTTTTTT. Translated, it gives CASSQDRASNTGELFF.

This clonotype was counted ten times or more. V is TRBV20-1 and J is TRBJ2-7; 8 bases agree with TRBD2. J was trimmed by 3 bases and V by 3 bases; bases with no gene match: 4. Germline assignment: CDR1 DFQATT and CDR2 SNEGSKA (reference sequence). The CDR3 is made up of 13 amino acids. This CDR3 reads CSASLSGGYEQYV. CDR3 nucleotides: TGCAGTGCTAGTTTGAGCGGGGGCTACGAGCAGTACGTC.

This clonotype came up a few times. The chain couples TRBV27 to TRBJ2-7, with TRBD1 identical over 9 bases. Germline-derived CDR1 and CDR2 are MNHEY and SMNVEV (reference sequence). The CDR3 covers 15 residues. With 6 bases clipped from V and 3 bases from J, the junction kept 9 bases outside the gene matches. CDR3 sequence (DNA): TGTGCCAGCAGAAAAACTGGACAGGGGTACTACGAGCAGTACGTC. It is translated as CASRKTGQGYYEQYV.

There are many counts of this clonotype. The chain uses TRBV7-9 and TRBJ1-2; TRBD1 might be the D (5 bases). Germline V gives CDR1 SEHNR, CDR2 FQNEAQ (reference sequence). V was pared by 5 bases and J by 7 bases, with 20 bases between. CDR3 size: 15 residues. The CDR3, as DNA: TGTGCCAGCAGCGCGTCCGTTGGGGGACTCTCTGGCTACACCTTC. Translated, it gives CASSASVGGLSGYTF.

In this sample, this clonotype turned up a few times. J is TRBJ2-5 and V is TRBV7-6; 7 bases are shared with TRBD1. This CDR3 comprises 17 residues. The trim removed 4 bases at V and 2 bases at J, leaving 13 bases unmatched. In germline, CDR1 is SGHVS, CDR2 FNYEAQ. The CDR3 loop reads CASSSLGGSKNQETQYF. The CDR3 nucleotides read TGTGCCAGCAGCTCCCTAGGGGGCAGCAAGAATCAAGAGACCCAGTACTTC.